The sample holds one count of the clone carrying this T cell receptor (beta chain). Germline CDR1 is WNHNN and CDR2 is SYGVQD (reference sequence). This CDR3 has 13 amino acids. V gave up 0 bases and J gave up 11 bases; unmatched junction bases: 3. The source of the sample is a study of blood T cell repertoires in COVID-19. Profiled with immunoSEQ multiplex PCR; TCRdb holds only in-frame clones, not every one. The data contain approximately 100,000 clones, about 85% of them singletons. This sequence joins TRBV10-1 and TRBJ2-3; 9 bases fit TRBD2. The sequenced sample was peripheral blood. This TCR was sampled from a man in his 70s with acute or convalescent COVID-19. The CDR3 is CASSESGRGGQYF. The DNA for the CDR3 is TGCGCCAGCAGTGAGTCTGGGCGGGGGGGGCAGTATTTT.